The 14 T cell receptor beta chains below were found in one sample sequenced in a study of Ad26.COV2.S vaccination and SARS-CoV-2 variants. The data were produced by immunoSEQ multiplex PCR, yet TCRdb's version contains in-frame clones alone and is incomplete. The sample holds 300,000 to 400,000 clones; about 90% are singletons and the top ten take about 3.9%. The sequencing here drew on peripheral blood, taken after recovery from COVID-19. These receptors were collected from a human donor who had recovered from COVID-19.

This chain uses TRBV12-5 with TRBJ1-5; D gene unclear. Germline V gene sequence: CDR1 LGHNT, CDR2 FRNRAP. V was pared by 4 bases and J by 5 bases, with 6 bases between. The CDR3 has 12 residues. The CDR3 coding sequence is TGTGCTAGTGGTTCCTTATATCAGCCCCAGCATTTT. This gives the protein CASGSLYQPQHF. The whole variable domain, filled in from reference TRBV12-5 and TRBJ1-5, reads DARVTQTPRHKVTEMGQEVTMRCQPILGHNTVFWYRQTMMQGLELLAYFRNRAPLDDSGMPKDRFSAEMPDATLATLKIQPSEPRDSAVYFCASGSLYQPQHFGDGTRLSIL.

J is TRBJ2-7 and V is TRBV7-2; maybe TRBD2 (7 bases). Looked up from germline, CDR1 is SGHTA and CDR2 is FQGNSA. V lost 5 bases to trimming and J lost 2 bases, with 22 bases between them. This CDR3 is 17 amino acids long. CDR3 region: CASSPRSTGRGTYEQYF. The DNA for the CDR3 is TGTGCCAGCAGCCCAAGATCAACAGGGAGGGGAACCTACGAGCAGTACTTC.

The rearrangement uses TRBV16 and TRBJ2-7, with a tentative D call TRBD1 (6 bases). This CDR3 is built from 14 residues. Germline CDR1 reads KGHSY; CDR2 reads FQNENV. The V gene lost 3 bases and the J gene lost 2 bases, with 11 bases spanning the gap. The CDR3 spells CASSQGAPTYEQYF. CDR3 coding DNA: TGTGCCAGCAGCCAGGGGGCGCCCACCTACGAGCAGTACTTC.

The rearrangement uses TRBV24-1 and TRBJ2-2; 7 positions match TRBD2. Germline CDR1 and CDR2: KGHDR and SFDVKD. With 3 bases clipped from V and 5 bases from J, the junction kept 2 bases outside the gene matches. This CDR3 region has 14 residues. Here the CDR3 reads CATSDRGVTGELFF. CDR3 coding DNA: TGTGCCACCAGTGATCGGGGGGTAACCGGGGAGCTGTTTTTT.

The CDR3 loop reads CASSPGSSRDTQYF. The CDR3 nucleotides read TGTGCCAGCAGCCCGGGGTCCAGCCGGGATACGCAGTATTTT. The J gene is TRBJ2-3, the V gene TRBV7-9, with D perhaps TRBD2 (5 bases). V was clipped by 5 bases and J by 6 bases, with 15 bases between them. Per the germline V gene, CDR1 is SEHNR and CDR2 is FQNEAQ (reference sequence). This CDR3 has 14 residues.

Here the CDR3 reads CASSDPWGRAKETQYF. CDR3 sequence (DNA): TGTGCCAGCAGTGACCCTTGGGGAAGAGCGAAAGAGACCCAGTACTTC. This chain connects TRBV6-1 to TRBJ2-5; D unresolved. Germline V lookup: CDR1 MNHNS, CDR2 SASEGT. The ends were cut back, 3 bases at V and 3 bases at J, with 17 bases in the middle. The CDR3 has 16 residues.

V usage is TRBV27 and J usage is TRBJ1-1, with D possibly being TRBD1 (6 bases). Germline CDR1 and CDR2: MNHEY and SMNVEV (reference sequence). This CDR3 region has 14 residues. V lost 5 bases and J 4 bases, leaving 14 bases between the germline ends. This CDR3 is CASSPIGGSTEAFF. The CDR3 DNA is TGTGCCAGCAGTCCTATAGGGGGGAGCACTGAAGCTTTCTTT.

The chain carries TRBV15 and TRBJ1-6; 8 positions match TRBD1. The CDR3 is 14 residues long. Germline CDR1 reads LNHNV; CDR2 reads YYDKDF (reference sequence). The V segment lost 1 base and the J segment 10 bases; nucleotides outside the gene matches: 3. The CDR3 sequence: CATSRGTGTSPLHF. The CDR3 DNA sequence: TGTGCCACCAGCAGAGGGACAGGGACGTCACCCCTCCACTTT.

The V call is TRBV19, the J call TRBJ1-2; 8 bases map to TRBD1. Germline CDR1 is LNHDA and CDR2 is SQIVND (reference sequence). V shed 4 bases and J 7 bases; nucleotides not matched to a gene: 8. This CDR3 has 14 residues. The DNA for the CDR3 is TGTGCCAGTAGTAGCCCCAGGGGGCTAGGTGGCTACACCTTC. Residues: CASSSPRGLGGYTF. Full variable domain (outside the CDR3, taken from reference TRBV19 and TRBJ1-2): DGGITQSPKYLFRKEGQNVTLSCEQNLNHDAMYWYRQDPGQGLRLIYYSQIVNDFQKGDIAEGYSVSREKKESFPLTVTSAQKNPTAFYLCASSSPRGLGGYTFGSGTRLTVV.

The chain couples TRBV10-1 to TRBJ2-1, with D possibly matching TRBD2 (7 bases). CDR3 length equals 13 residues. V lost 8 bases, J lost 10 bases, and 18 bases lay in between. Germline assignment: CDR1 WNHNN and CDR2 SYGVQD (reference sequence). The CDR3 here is CASSGEGRGEQFF. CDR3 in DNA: TGCGCCAGCTCAGGGGAGGGTCGGGGGGAGCAGTTCTTC.

The CDR3 loop is CASSSRRGVTDEQFF. The CDR3 nucleotides read TGTGCCAGCAGCTCGCGGCGGGGGGTTACCGATGAGCAGTTCTTC. This chain links TRBV7-6 with TRBJ2-1; TRBD2 agrees at 8 bases. The CDR3 runs to 15 residues. Germline-derived CDR1 and CDR2 are SGHVS and FNYEAQ. Losses at the gene ends were 4 bases for V and 8 bases for J; bases not matched to a gene: 10.

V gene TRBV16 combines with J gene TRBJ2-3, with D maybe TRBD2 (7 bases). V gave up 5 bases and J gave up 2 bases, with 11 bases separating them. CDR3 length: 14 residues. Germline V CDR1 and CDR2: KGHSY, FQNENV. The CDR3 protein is CASSYGGATDTQYF. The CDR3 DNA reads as TGTGCCAGCAGCTATGGGGGGGCCACAGATACGCAGTATTTT.

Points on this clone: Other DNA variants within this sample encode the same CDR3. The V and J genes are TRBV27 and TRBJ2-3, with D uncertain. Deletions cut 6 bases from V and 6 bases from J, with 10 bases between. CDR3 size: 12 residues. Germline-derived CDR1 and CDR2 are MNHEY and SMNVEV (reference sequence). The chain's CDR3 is CASSPGTDTQYF. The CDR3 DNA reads TGTGCCAGCAGCCCAGGTACGGATACGCAGTATTTT.

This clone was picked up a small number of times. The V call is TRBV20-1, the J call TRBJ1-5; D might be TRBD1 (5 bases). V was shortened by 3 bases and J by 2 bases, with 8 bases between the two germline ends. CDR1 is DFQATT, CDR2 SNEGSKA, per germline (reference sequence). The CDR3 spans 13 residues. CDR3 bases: TGCAGTGCTAGTGGAGGGGGCAATCAGCCCCAGCATTTT. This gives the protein CSASGGGNQPQHF.